These T cell receptor beta chains were read from a single sample in a study of regulatory and conventional T cells in RAG deficiency. Using immunoSEQ multiplex PCR, the repertoire was profiled, and TCRdb retains in-frame clones only, with some absent. Of over 10,000 clones listed, around 94% were seen once; the top ten hold 1.1%. These data were likewise used in another study, on regulatory T cells.

The sample consisted of CD4+ effector T cells sorted from blood. Every receptor here comes from a human donor in good health. Each CDR3 is given with its conserved first and last residue. Each record gives: J gene, clone size, V gene, D gene, CDR3 DNA, CDR3 protein. A D gene is named only where the DNA matches it firmly. Size is omitted from some rows. Given values are once, few, many or a class for expanded clones.

TRBJ1-2 - TRBV27 TRBD1 TGTGCCAGCAGGTCGACAGGGAGCTTGGGTGATGGCTACACCTTC CASRSTGSLGDGYTF
TRBJ1-3 - TRBV6-1 - TGTGCCAGCAGTGCGACAGTTAGGGGAAACACCATATATTTT CASSATVRGNTIYF
TRBJ1-5 - TRBV5-6 - TGTGCCAGCAGCTTTTGGACCCTCCAGGGGAAGGGGCAGCCCCAGCATTTT CASSFWTLQGKGQPQHF
TRBJ2-1 - TRBV27 TRBD2 TGTGCCAGCAGTTTATGGGTAGCGGGGCGAGATTACAATGAGCAGTTCTTC CASSLWVAGRDYNEQFF
TRBJ1-3 - TRBV6-6 TRBD1 TGTGCCAGCAGGCTTAAGACAGGGTCTGGAAACACCATATATTTT CASRLKTGSGNTIYF
TRBJ1-5 - TRBV28 - TGTGCCAGCAGTTCCCCGGGTAGCAATCAGCCCCAGCATTTT CASSSPGSNQPQHF
TRBJ2-7 - TRBV7-2 - TGTGCCAGCAGCTTATCGATAAAAGGTTACGAGCAGTACTTC CASSLSIKGYEQYF
TRBJ1-2 - TRBV5-4 - TGTGCCAGCAGCTTCTGGGGACGACAGCTCTATGGCTACACCTTC CASSFWGRQLYGYTF
TRBJ2-3 - TRBV28 TRBD2 TGTGCCAGCAGTTTAGCGCGGGGGGGCGGGAAAGATACGCAGTATTTT CASSLARGGGKDTQYF
TRBJ1-1 - TRBV28 TRBD1 TGTGCCAGCAGTTCAACAGGGGTATCTGAAGCTTTCTTT CASSSTGVSEAFF
TRBJ1-5 - TRBV19 - TGTGCCGGAGGGGACCTTAGCAATCAGCCCCAGCATTTT CAGGDLSNQPQHF
TRBJ1-1 - TRBV6-1 TRBD1 TGTGCCAGCAGTGAACCCAGACAGGGTGGGAATAATGAAGCTTTCTTT CASSEPRQGGNNEAFF
TRBJ1-2 - TRBV6-1 TRBD1 TGTGCCAGCAGTCGGGACAGAATCTATGGCTACACCTTC CASSRDRIYGYTF
TRBJ2-1 few TRBV9 - TGTGCCAGCAGCCCCCGAGAGGGTAGGGTTTGGGAGCAGTTCTTC CASSPREGRVWEQFF
TRBJ2-1 - TRBV27 TRBD2 TGTGCCAGCAGTTTACATCCAGCGGGAGGGCCGAGGGAGCAGTTCTTC CASSLHPAGGPREQFF
TRBJ1-3 once TRBV30 - TGTGCCTGGCGACAGGCCCCCACAACCTCTGGAAACACCATATATTTT CAWRQAPTTSGNTIYF
TRBJ1-1 - TRBV9 TRBD1 TGTGCCAGCAGCCGGACAGGGGGCGTCACTGAAGCTTTCTTT CASSRTGGVTEAFF
TRBJ2-7 once TRBV6-5 TRBD1 TGTGCCAGCAGTCGCAGGGGGATGTACGAGCAGTACTTC CASSRRGMYEQYF
TRBJ1-2 - TRBV27 - TGTGCCAGCAGTTTGGCCAGGACAAATAATGGCTACACCTTC CASSLARTNNGYTF
TRBJ1-1 - TRBV27 - TGTGCCAGCAGTCCCACACGACAGTCTGAAGCTTTCTTT CASSPTRQSEAFF
TRBJ2-7 - TRBV7-9 - TGTGCCAGCAGCTTGGGAGCAGTAACGTACGAGCAGTACTTC CASSLGAVTYEQYF
TRBJ1-6 - TRBV27 - TGTGCCAGCAGGCTACAGGGTTACACAGCGTCACCCCTCCACTTT CASRLQGYTASPLHF
TRBJ2-7 - TRBV28 TRBD2 TGTGCCAGCAGCTTTGGACTAGCGGGTGACTACGAGCAGTACTTC CASSFGLAGDYEQYF
TRBJ2-1 - TRBV29-1 TRBD1 TGCAGCGCGGCAGGACAGGGCAATGAGCAGTTCTTC CSAAGQGNEQFF
TRBJ1-1 - TRBV2 TRBD1 TGTGCCAGCAGTGAAGATAGGACAGGGGCCGCCACTGAAGCTTTCTTT CASSEDRTGAATEAFF
TRBJ2-7 - TRBV19 - TGTGCCAGTAGTATCGAACTAGGCCCCTACGAGCAGTACTTC CASSIELGPYEQYF
TRBJ1-1 - TRBV29-1 - TGCAGCGTTGATGCAGGGGTGAACACTGAAGCTTTCTTT CSVDAGVNTEAFF
TRBJ1-2 - TRBV5-4 - TGTGCCAGCAGCTCGGGACTTCAAGACTATGGCTACACCTTC CASSSGLQDYGYTF
TRBJ2-1 - TRBV18 - TGTGCCAGCTCACCACTCAAGGGGTCGGTTAGGGGTGAGCAGTTCTTC CASSPLKGSVRGEQFF
TRBJ2-1 - TRBV6-4 - TGTGCCAGCAGTGTGGGGGGAGGCTACAATGAGCAGTTCTTC CASSVGGGYNEQFF
TRBJ2-7 - TRBV21-1 - TGTGCCAGCAGCAAAACTCCCCACTGGCCCTCCTACGAGCAGTACTTC CASSKTPHWPSYEQYF
TRBJ1-2 - TRBV10-3 - TGTGCCATCAGTGACCCCACCGTGGGGGGCGATGGCTACACCTTC CAISDPTVGGDGYTF
TRBJ2-3 - TRBV9 - TGTGCCAGCAGCGTAGCCCCGGTCGCAGGGCACACAGATACGCAGTATTTT CASSVAPVAGHTDTQYF
TRBJ1-2 few TRBV21-1 - TGTGCCAGCATGGGACAAAACTATGGCTACACCTTC CASMGQNYGYTF
TRBJ2-2 - TRBV7-8 - TGTGCCAGCAGCTTAGCAAAGGGTACCGGGGAGCTGTTTTTT CASSLAKGTGELFF
TRBJ2-1 - TRBV5-1 TRBD2 TGCGCCAGCAGCCTAACCGGGACTAGCGGGCCGAGCTCCTACAATGAGCAGTTCTTC CASSLTGTSGPSSYNEQFF
TRBJ1-3 - TRBV11-2 - TGTGCCAGCAGCCCCCAGGGCACAGCTGGAAACACCATATATTTT CASSPQGTAGNTIYF
TRBJ2-2 - TRBV7-3 - TGTGCCAGCAGCTTGTCCAGAGAGGCCGGGGAGCTGTTTTTT CASSLSREAGELFF
TRBJ1-1 - TRBV7-3 - TGTGCCAGCAGCTTCGAGGGGGTGAACACTGAAGCTTTCTTT CASSFEGVNTEAFF
TRBJ1-1 - TRBV4-1 TRBD1 TGCGCCAGCAGCCAAGAAAACAGGGGTGTGGGTGAAGCTTTCTTT CASSQENRGVGEAFF
TRBJ2-1 - TRBV7-2 TRBD2 TGTGCCAGCAGCTTAGCTAGCGGGGGTTACAATGAGCAGTTCTTC CASSLASGGYNEQFF